Following are 19 T cell receptor beta chains from one sample sequenced in a study of CD8 T cells in ankylosing spondylitis. TCRdb processed the 5' RACE reads anew with MiXCR; each CDR3 protein has one entry. The profile shows 35,000 to 40,000 distinct CDR3 sequences, 15% to 20% of them singletons. The specimen was blood. All receptors derive from a male donor with ankylosing spondylitis or in good health (not recorded which).

This clonotype turned up a few times. The chain carries TRBV14 and TRBJ1-1; the D is unclear. Trimming took off 4 bases at V and 9 bases at J, with 18 bases between the two ends. The CDR3 is 14 residues long. The germline V gene encodes CDR1 SGHDN and CDR2 FVKESK. Written as DNA, the CDR3 is TGTGCCAGCAGCCCTTCGCTTGGCAGCCAGAAAGCTTTCTTT. This gives the protein CASSPSLGSQKAFF.

The chain carries TRBV7-9 and TRBJ2-5; D not certain. V lost 1 base, J lost 7 bases, and 7 bases lay in between. This CDR3 region has 12 residues. The V gene's germline CDR1 is SEHNR and CDR2 FQNEAQ (reference sequence). The CDR3 DNA reads as TGTGCCAGCAGCTTAGTTGAGAGGACCCAGTACTTC. It translates to CASSLVERTQYF.

This clonotype was seen many times. J is TRBJ2-1 and V is TRBV20-1; 9 positions match TRBD1. CDR1 and CDR2 (germline): DFQATT, SNEGSKA (reference sequence). This CDR3 region has 15 residues. With 4 bases clipped from V and 3 bases from J, the junction kept 7 bases outside the gene matches. The CDR3 sequence is CSATRGDRDYNEQFF. CDR3 in DNA: TGCAGTGCTACCCGCGGGGACAGGGACTACAATGAGCAGTTCTTC.

This clonotype was counted a few times. V usage is TRBV29-1 and J usage is TRBJ2-7; D tentatively reads TRBD1 or TRBD2 (6 bases each). The CDR3 covers 11 residues. The V end lost 7 bases, the J end lost 6 bases, and 13 bases lay between the germline ends. Germline V CDR1 and CDR2: SQVTM, ANQGSEA. The CDR3 sequence is CSAIQGGEQYV. CDR3 coding DNA: TGCAGCGCCATACAGGGAGGCGAGCAGTACGTC.

This chain connects TRBV5-1 to TRBJ2-3, with D possibly matching TRBD2 (6 bases). Looked up from germline, CDR1 is SGHRS and CDR2 is YFSETQ. The CDR3 consists of 15 residues. V dropped 5 bases and J dropped 1 base, with 14 bases sitting between them. CDR3 DNA sequence: TGCGCCAGCAGTTCCTCGGGCGGGGGCACAGATACGCAGTATTTT. Protein sequence: CASSSSGGGTDTQYF.

With regard to this clonotype: A much larger clone differs from this one at a single base, so this may be a read error. The chain has TRBV20-1 and TRBJ2-1; D gene uncertain. The germline V gene has CDR1 DFQATT and CDR2 SNEGSKA (reference sequence). The CDR3 contains 14 residues. The CDR3 spells CSARGQLKYKEQFF. DNA for the CDR3: TGCAGTGCTAGGGGCCAACTAAAGTACAAAGAGCAGTTCTTC.

The chain uses TRBV29-1 and TRBJ2-3; 9 nucleotides match TRBD2. From germline, CDR1 is SQVTM and CDR2 ANQGSEA. The CDR3 has 14 amino acids. Unmatched junction bases numbered 7, after V lost 7 bases and J lost 2 bases. In nucleotides, the CDR3 is TGCAGCGGCGGGGCGGGAGGGATCACAGATACGCAGTATTTT. Translating gives CSGGAGGITDTQYF.

This clonotype was recorded a few times. The CDR3 here is CASSFNSNYQETQYF. As DNA, the CDR3 is TGTGCCAGCAGCTTTAATTCGAACTATCAAGAGACCCAGTACTTC. The rearrangement joins TRBV7-2 to TRBJ2-5; D not resolved. With 3 bases removed from V and 2 bases from J, the gap between germline ends came to 13 bases. Germline V gene sequence: CDR1 SGHTA, CDR2 FQGNSA. CDR3 size: 15 residues. The full variable domain, with the rest looked up from reference TRBV7-2 and TRBJ2-5, is GAGVSQSPSNKVTEKGKDVELRCDPISGHTALYWYRQSLGQGLEFLIYFQGNSAPDKSGLPSDRFSAERTGGSVSTLTIQRTQQEDSAVYLCASSFNSNYQETQYFGPGTRLLVL.

The chain combines TRBV20-1 with TRBJ1-1; D is uncertain. The V and J ends lost 3 bases and 1 base respectively, with 3 bases between them. The CDR3 is made up of 11 amino acids. Germline CDR1 is DFQATT and CDR2 is SNEGSKA (reference sequence). CDR3 residues: CSARGNTEAFF. The CDR3 region has the DNA TGCAGTGCTAGGGGGAACACTGAAGCTTTCTTT.

This rearrangement joins TRBV20-1 to TRBJ2-2; possible D gene TRBD1, 6 bases. The CDR3 sequence is 14 residues long. V lost 6 bases and J lost 2, with 13 bases in between. Looked up from germline, CDR1 is DFQATT and CDR2 is SNEGSKA (reference sequence). This chain's CDR3 is CSAQGPLNTGELFF. CDR3 bases: TGCAGTGCACAGGGACCCCTAAACACCGGGGAGCTGTTTTTT.

This clonotype was observed a handful of times. CDR3 amino acids: CASSLATEWELFF. Here the CDR3 DNA reads TGTGCCAGCAGCTTAGCGACGGAGTGGGAGCTGTTTTTT. This chain uses TRBV7-9 with TRBJ2-2; D remains ambiguous. The CDR3 loop spans 13 amino acids. V was cut by 0 bases and J by 9 bases, with 8 bases left in between. Germline V gives CDR1 SEHNR, CDR2 FQNEAQ (reference sequence). Complete variable domain (other parts from reference TRBV7-9 and TRBJ2-2): DTGVSQNPRHKITKRGQNVTFRCDPISEHNRLYWYRQTLGQGPEFLTYFQNEAQLEKSRLLSDRFSAERPKGSFSTLEIQRTEQGDSAMYLCASSLATEWELFFGEGSRLTVL.

The chain combines TRBV9 with TRBJ2-1, with a weak D call TRBD2 (5 bases). Looked up from germline, CDR1 is SGDLS and CDR2 is YYNGEE. Between the trimmed V and J ends, which lost 0 bases and 0 bases, there was a span of 10 bases. The CDR3 is 16 amino acids. The CDR3 nucleotides read TGTGCCAGCAGCGTAGGGCAGCGGAGCTCCTACAATGAGCAGTTCTTC. It codes for CASSVGQRSSYNEQFF.

This chain connects TRBV10-3 to TRBJ2-2; 9 positions agree with TRBD2. Germline CDR1 is ENHRY and CDR2 is SYGVKD. There are 14 residues in the CDR3. V was pared by 8 bases and J by 0 bases, with 1 base of the junction left unmatched. DNA of the CDR3: TGTGCCATCGCTAGCGGGGCGAACACCGGGGAGCTGTTTTTT. Protein: CAIASGANTGELFF.

This clonotype has a handful of counts. The chain couples TRBV20-1 to TRBJ2-3; 10 positions agree with TRBD2. Germline trimming cut 6 bases from V and 5 bases from J; bases unmatched to any gene: 11. Germline CDR1 and CDR2: DFQATT and SNEGSKA (reference sequence). This CDR3 contains 15 residues. This CDR3 is CSAPPAGGPVDTQYF. CDR3 nucleotides: TGCAGTGCCCCACCAGCGGGGGGGCCAGTAGATACGCAGTATTTT.

The chain recombines TRBV6-2 or TRBV6-3 with TRBJ2-1; 14 bases are a match to TRBD2. CDR1 and CDR2 from the germline V gene are MNHEY and SVGEGT. There are 15 residues in the CDR3. Unmatched junction bases numbered 9, after V lost 10 bases and J lost 7 bases. The CDR3 protein is CATFGGLAGANEQFF. As DNA, the CDR3 is TGTGCCACATTTGGGGGACTAGCGGGAGCGAATGAGCAGTTCTTC.

This clonotype appeared a few times. J is TRBJ2-3 and V is TRBV6-2 or TRBV6-3, with D uncertain. The V end lost 6 bases, the J end lost 4 bases, and 17 bases lay between the germline ends. CDR1 and CDR2 from the germline V gene are MNHEY and SVGEGT. CDR3 size: 15 residues. The CDR3, as DNA: TGTGCCAGCAGCTACCTCGTGGTTCGGTCAGATACGCAGTATTTT. Its protein product is CASSYLVVRSDTQYF.

The genes are TRBV7-9 and TRBJ2-3, with D uncertain. This CDR3 spans 15 amino acids. V shed 2 bases and J shed 2 bases, with 11 bases lying between them. Germline-derived CDR1 and CDR2 are SEHNR and FQNEAQ (reference sequence). The CDR3, as DNA: TGTGCCAGCAGCTTACGGAGAACTGACACAGATACGCAGTATTTT. It encodes CASSLRRTDTDTQYF.

This clonotype was recorded many times. The genes are TRBV5-1 and TRBJ2-1, with D unclear. Germline CDR1 is SGHRS and CDR2 is YFSETQ. V shed 5 bases and J shed 5 bases, with 5 bases lying between them. This CDR3 is built from 11 residues. The CDR3 spells CASRRDNEQFF. The CDR3 nucleotides are TGCGCCAGCAGAAGAGACAATGAGCAGTTCTTC. Variable domain in full (rest from reference TRBV5-1 and TRBJ2-1): KAGVTQTPRYLIKTRGQQVTLSCSPISGHRSVSWYQQTPGQGLQFLFEYFSETQRNKGNFPGRFSGRQFSNSRSEMNVSTLELGDSALYLCASRRDNEQFFGPGTRLTVL.

The V and J genes are TRBV7-2 and TRBJ2-1; 9 positions agree with TRBD2. Germline V CDR1 and CDR2: SGHTA, FQGNSA. The ends lost 6 bases at V and 1 base at J; junction bases unmatched: 4. CDR3 length: 15 amino acids. The CDR3, as DNA: TGTGCCAGCAGGGCGACTAGCGGTTCCTACAATGAGCAGTTCTTC. It encodes CASRATSGSYNEQFF.